This TCR beta chain comes out of a study of cytomegalovirus exposure and HLA in healthy donors. Whole-study context: The same platform used for the approximately 700 first-cohort repertoires was also used for the 95 to 150 validation repertoires, as a later analysis reported. Points from the study as a whole: Cytomegalovirus association was listed for around 170 TCR beta chains. High specificity and sensitivity for cytomegalovirus status were reported for the classifier.

V lost 6 bases and J lost 10, with 24 bases in between. CDR1 is MNHEY and CDR2 is SMNVEV in the germline V gene (reference sequence). This CDR3 region has 16 residues. While the first cohort had 650 to 850 subjects, the donors belonged to the separate validation cohort of over a hundred subjects. Profiling relied on immunoSEQ multiplex PCR, and the TCRdb table lists in-frame clones only, not all of them. The table includes 200,000 to 250,000 clones, about nine tenths detected once. For this clone: Its antigen is currently unknown.

The sequencing sample was made of PBMCs. The chain links TRBV27 to TRBJ1-4; tentatively, D is TRBD1 (6 bases). The source is a woman under 30 in good health and CMV-seropositive. The chain's CDR3 is CASRPGGGRGEAKLFF. The CDR3 nucleotides are TGTGCCAGCAGACCCGGCGGGGGCAGGGGAGAAGCAAAACTGTTTTTT. The whole variable domain, remainder taken from reference TRBV27 and TRBJ1-4, is EAQVTQNPRYLITVTGKKLTVTCSQNMNHEYMSWYRQDPGLGLRQIYYSMNVEVTDKGDVPEGYKVSRKEKRNFPLILESPSPNQTSLYFCASRPGGGRGEAKLFFGSGTQLSVL.